This T cell receptor beta chain was found in a study of cytotoxic CD8 clonotypes in ibrutinib-treated CLL. Study-wide background: Complete response was seen in 2 patients and partial in some 25; approximately 12 progressed and roughly 15 stayed remitted after a median around 68 months. The study, taken as a whole, reports: Clonality went up at ibrutinib response and then declined back toward baseline at progression. At the start, clonality exceeded age-matched healthy donors and followed circulating CD8+ T-cell counts.

Data came from immunoSEQ multiplex PCR; TCRdb stores just in-frame clones and leaves some out. The sample shows 30,000 or so clones, around three fifths of them seen only once. A few counts support this clone. Its antigen is as yet unknown. Cryopreserved PBMCs were the source of 1.5 to 2.5 micrograms of genomic DNA, which went to TCR beta libraries. Sequencing used PBMCs, obtained before ibrutinib treatment. The sequence derives from a human donor with chronic lymphocytic leukemia.

The CDR3: CAWSVLLGRRTYEQYF. The DNA for the CDR3 is TGTGCCTGGAGTGTTTTGTTGGGCAGGCGAACCTACGAGCAGTACTTC. The rearrangement links TRBV30 to TRBJ2-7; D not certain. This CDR3 region has 16 residues. Germline assignment: CDR1 GTSNPN and CDR2 SVGIG (reference sequence). V was pared by 0 bases and J by 2 bases, with 17 bases between.